This T cell receptor beta chain appears in the sequencing data of a study of identical twins. TCRdb recomputed calls from the 5' RACE reads with MiXCR, one row per CDR3 protein. This sample has some 440,000 distinct CDR3 sequences; approximately 24% occur once, and the top ten carry roughly 2.8%. Germline V gene sequence: CDR1 SGHTA, CDR2 FQGNSA. The CDR3 has 16 residues. Deletions cut 3 bases from V and 3 bases from J, with 15 bases between. These data are also associated with another study on T cells expressing NK-cell markers.

Sequencing input: CD4+ T cells sorted from blood. The chain has TRBV7-2 and TRBJ1-5; D is ambiguous. The TCR sequence derives from a woman under 30 in good health. As DNA, the CDR3 is TGTGCCAGCAGCTTTGAGGCCGGGAGACCCAATCAGCCCCAGCATTTT. This translates into CASSFEAGRPNQPQHF.